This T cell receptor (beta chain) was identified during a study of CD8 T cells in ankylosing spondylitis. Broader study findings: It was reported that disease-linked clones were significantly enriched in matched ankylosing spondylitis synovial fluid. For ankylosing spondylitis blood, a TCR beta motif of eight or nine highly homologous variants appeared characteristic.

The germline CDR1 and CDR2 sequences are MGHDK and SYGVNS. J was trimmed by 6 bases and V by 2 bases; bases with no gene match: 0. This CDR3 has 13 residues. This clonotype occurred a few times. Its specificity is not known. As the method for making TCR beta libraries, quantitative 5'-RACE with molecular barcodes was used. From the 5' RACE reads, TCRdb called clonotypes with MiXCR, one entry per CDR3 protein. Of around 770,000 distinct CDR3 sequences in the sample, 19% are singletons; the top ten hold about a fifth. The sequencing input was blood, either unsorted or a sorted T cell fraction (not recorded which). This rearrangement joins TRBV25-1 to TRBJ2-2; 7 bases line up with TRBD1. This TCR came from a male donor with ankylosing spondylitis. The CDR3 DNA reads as TGTGCCAGCAGTGAAACAGGGGCCGGGGAGCTGTTTTTT. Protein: CASSETGAGELFF.